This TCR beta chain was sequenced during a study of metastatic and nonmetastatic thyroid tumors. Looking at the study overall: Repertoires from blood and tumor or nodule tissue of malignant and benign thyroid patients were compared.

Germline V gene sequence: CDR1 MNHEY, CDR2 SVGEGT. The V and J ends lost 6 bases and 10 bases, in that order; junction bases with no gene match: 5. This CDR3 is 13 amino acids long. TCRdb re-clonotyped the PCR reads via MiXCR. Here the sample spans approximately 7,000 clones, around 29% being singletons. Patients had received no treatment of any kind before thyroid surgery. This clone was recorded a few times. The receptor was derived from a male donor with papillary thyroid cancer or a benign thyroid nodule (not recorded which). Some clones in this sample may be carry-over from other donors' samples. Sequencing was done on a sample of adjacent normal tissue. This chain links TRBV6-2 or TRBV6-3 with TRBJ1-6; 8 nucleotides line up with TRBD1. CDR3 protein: CASSLTGESPLHF. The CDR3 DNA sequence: TGTGCCAGCAGCCTGACAGGGGAGTCACCCCTCCACTTT.